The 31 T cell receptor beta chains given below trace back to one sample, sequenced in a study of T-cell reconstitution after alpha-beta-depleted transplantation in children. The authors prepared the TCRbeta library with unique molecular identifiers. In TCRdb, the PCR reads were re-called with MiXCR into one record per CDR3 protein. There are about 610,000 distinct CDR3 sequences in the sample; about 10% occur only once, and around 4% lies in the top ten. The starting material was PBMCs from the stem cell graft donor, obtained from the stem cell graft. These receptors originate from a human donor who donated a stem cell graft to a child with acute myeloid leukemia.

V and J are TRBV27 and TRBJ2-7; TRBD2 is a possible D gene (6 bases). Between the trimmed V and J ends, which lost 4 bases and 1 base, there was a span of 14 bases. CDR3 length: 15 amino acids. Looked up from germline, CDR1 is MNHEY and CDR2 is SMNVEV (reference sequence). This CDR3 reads CASSSLTAGSYEQYF. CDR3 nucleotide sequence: TGTGCCAGCAGTTCCTTGACGGCGGGATCCTACGAGCAGTACTTC.

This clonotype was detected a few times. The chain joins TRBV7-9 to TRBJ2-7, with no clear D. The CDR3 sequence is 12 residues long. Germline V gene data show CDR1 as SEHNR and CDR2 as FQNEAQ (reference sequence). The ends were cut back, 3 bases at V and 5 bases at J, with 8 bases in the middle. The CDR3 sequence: CASSLDPHEQYF. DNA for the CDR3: TGTGCCAGCAGCTTGGATCCCCACGAGCAGTACTTC.

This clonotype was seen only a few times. The CDR3 DNA follows: TGCAGCCACGCACAATCAGTGGTTGCAGATACGCAGTATTTT. It yields the protein CSHAQSVVADTQYF. The rearrangement links TRBV29-1 to TRBJ2-3, with D unclear. The CDR3 length is 14 residues. V was pared by 8 bases and J by 4 bases, with 19 bases between. Germline lookup yields CDR1 SQVTM and CDR2 ANQGSEA.

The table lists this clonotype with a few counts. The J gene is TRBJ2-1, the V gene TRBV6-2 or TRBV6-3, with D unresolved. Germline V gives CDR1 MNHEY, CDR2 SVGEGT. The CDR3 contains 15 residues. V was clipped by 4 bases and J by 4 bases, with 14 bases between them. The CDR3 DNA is TGTGCCAGCAGTTCCCGTGTGAAGATGTACAATGAGCAGTTCTTC. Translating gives CASSSRVKMYNEQFF.

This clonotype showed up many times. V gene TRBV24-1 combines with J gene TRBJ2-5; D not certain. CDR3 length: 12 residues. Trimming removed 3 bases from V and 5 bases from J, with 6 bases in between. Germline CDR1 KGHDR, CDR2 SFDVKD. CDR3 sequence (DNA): TGTGCCACCAGTGATACTAAGGAGACCCAGTACTTC. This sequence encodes CATSDTKETQYF.

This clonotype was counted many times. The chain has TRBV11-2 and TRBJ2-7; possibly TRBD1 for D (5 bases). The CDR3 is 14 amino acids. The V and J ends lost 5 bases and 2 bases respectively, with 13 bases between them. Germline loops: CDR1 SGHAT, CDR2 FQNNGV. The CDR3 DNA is TGTGCCAGCAGCCTGGCGACAGCAGCCTACGAGCAGTACTTC. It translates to CASSLATAAYEQYF. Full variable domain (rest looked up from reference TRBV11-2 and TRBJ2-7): EAGVAQSPRYKIIEKRQSVAFWCNPISGHATLYWYQQILGQGPKLLIQFQNNGVVDDSQLPKDRFSAERLKGVDSTLKIQPAKLEDSAVYLCASSLATAAYEQYFGPGTRLTVT.

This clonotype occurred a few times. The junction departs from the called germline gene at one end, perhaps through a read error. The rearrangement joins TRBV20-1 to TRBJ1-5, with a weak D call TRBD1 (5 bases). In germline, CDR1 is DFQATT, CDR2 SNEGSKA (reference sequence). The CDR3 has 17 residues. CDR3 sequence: CSAREEQVGVGNQPQHF. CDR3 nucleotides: TGCAGTGCCAGAGAAGAACAGGTCGGAGTAGGCAATCAGCCCCAGCATTTT.

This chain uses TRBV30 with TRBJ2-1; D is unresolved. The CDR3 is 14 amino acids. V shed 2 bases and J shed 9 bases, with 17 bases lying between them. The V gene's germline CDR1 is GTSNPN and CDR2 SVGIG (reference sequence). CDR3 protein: CAWSPFDGAPEQFF. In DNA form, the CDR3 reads TGTGCCTGGAGTCCCTTCGACGGAGCCCCTGAGCAGTTCTTC.

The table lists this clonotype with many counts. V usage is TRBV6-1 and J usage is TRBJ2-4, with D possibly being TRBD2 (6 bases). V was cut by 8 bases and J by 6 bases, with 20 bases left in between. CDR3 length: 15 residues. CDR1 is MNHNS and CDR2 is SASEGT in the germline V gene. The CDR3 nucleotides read TGTGCCAGCGGTGGTGAGGGACTGGGAGGAAACATTCAGTACTTC. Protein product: CASGGEGLGGNIQYF.

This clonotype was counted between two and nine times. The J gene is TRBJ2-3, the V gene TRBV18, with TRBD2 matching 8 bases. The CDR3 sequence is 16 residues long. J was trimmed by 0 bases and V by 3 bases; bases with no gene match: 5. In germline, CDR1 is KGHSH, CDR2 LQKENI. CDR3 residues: CASSPQLAVSTDTQYF. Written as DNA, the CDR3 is TGTGCCAGCTCACCTCAACTAGCGGTGAGCACAGATACGCAGTATTTT.

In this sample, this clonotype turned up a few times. The CDR3 bases are TGCAGCGTTGTGGGGGGAGCAGATACGCAGTATTTT. Translating gives CSVVGGADTQYF. This rearrangement joins TRBV29-1 to TRBJ2-3; possible D gene TRBD2, 6 bases. This CDR3 has 12 residues. The germline V gene encodes CDR1 SQVTM and CDR2 ANQGSEA. V lost 4 bases and J 4 bases, leaving 9 bases between the germline ends.

CDR3 nucleotide sequence: TGTGCCAGCAGCACCACTAGCGGGAGTGCGTCTGGGGCCAACGTCCTGACTTTC. Translating it yields CASSTTSGSASGANVLTF. V and J are TRBV11-1 and TRBJ2-6; 11 bases map to TRBD2. The length of the CDR3 is 18 residues. Germline V CDR1 and CDR2: SGHAT, FQDESV (reference sequence). Trimming took 5 bases from V and 1 from J; bases not matched to a gene: 7.

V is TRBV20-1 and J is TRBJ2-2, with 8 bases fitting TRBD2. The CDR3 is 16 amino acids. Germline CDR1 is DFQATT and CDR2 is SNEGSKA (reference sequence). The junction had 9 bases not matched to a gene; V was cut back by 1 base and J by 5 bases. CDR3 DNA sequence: TGCAGTGCTAGAGTCCTCAGCGGGAGTGGAACCGGGGAGCTGTTTTTT. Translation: CSARVLSGSGTGELFF.

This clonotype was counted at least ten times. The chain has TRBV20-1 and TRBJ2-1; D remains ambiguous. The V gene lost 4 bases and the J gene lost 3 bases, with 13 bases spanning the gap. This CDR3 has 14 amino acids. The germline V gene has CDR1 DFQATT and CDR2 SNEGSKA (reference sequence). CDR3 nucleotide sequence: TGCAGTGCTACCCTGGCGAACCTCTACAATGAGCAGTTCTTC. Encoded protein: CSATLANLYNEQFF.

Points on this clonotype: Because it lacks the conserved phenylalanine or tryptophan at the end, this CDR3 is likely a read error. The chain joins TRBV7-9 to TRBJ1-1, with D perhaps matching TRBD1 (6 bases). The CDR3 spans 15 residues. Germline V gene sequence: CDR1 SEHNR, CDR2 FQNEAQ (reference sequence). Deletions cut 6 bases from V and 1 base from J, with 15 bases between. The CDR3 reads CASRRQGGPNTEAFC. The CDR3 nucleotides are TGTGCCAGCAGGCGTCAAGGGGGACCGAACACTGAAGCTTTCTGT.

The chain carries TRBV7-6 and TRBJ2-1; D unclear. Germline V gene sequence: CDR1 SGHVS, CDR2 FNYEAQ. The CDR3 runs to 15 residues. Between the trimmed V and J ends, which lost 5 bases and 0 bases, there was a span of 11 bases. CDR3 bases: TGTGCCAGCAGCCCCACGGTCCGCTCCTACAATGAGCAGTTCTTC. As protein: CASSPTVRSYNEQFF.

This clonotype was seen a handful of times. Written as DNA, the CDR3 is TGCAGTGCACCCCGACAGGGGCAAGAGACCCAGTACTTC. Translation gives CSAPRQGQETQYF. The rearrangement links TRBV20-1 to TRBJ2-5; 8 nucleotides line up with TRBD1. This CDR3 spans 13 amino acids. Per germline, CDR1 DFQATT and CDR2 SNEGSKA (reference sequence). Trimming at V came to 6 bases and at J to 2 bases, leaving 5 bases not matched to a gene.

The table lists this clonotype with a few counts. CDR3 sequence reads: CSARVARASSYNEQFF. The CDR3 bases are TGCAGTGCTAGAGTCGCCAGAGCGAGCTCCTACAATGAGCAGTTCTTC. The chain combines TRBV20-1 with TRBJ2-1; D not resolved. Germline-derived CDR1 and CDR2 are DFQATT and SNEGSKA (reference sequence). CDR3 length equals 16 residues. V was clipped by 1 base and J by 0 bases, with 13 bases between them.

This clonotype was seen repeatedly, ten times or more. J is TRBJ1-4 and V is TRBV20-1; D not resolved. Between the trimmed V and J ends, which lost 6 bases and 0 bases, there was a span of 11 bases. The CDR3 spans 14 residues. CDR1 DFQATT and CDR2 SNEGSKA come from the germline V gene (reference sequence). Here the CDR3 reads CSAATGATNEKLFF. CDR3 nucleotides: TGCAGTGCCGCGACCGGGGCAACTAATGAAAAACTGTTTTTT.

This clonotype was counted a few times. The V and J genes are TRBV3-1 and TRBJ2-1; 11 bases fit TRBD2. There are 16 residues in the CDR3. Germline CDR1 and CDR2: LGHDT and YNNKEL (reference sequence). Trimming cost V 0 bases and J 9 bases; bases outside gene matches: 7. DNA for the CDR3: TGTGCCAGCAGCCAAGATATTAGCGGGAGGGAGAGTGAGCAGTTCTTC. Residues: CASSQDISGRESEQFF.

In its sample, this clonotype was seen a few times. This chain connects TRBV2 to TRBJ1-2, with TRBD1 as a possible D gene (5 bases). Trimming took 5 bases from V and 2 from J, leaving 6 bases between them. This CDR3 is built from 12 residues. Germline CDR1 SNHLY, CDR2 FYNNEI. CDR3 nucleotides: TGTGCCAGCAGTACAGGAAACTATGGCTACACCTTC. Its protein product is CASSTGNYGYTF.

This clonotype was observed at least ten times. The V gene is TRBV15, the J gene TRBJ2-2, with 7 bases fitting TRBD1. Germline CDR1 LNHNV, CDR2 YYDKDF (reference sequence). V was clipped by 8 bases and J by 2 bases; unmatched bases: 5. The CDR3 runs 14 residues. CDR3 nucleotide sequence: TGTGCCACCTCCGGGACAGACAACACCGGGGAGCTGTTTTTT. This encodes CATSGTDNTGELFF.

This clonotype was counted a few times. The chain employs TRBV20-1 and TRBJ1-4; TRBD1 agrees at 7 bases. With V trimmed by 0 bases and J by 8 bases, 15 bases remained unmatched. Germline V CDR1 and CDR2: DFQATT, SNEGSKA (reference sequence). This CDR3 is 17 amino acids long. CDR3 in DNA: TGCAGTGCTAGAGATCGTGGGCAGGGGGAGCCGGGGGAAAAACTGTTTTTT. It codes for CSARDRGQGEPGEKLFF.

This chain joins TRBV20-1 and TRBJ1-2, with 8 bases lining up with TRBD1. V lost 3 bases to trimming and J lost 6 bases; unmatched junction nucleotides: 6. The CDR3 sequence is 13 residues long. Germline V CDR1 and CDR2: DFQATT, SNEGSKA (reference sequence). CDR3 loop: CSARKKTGDGYTF. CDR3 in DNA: TGCAGTGCTAGGAAGAAGACAGGGGATGGCTACACCTTC.

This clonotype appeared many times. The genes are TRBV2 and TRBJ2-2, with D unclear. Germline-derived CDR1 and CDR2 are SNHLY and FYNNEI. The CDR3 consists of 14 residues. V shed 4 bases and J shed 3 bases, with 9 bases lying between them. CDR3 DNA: TGTGCCAGCAGTGTTAAGGTCGACACCGGGGAGCTGTTTTTT. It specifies CASSVKVDTGELFF.

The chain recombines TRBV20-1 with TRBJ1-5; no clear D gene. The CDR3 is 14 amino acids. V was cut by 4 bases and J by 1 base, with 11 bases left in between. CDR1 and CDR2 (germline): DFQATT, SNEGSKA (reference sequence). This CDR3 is CSATLGRSNQPQHF. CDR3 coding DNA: TGCAGTGCTACCCTTGGACGGAGCAATCAGCCCCAGCATTTT.

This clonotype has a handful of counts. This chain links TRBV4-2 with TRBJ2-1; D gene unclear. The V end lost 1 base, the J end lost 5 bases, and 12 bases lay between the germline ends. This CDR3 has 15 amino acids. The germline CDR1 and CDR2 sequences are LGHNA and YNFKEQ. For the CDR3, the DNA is TGTGCCAGCAGCCAAGGAACTACCTACGACAATGAGCAGTTCTTC. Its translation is CASSQGTTYDNEQFF.

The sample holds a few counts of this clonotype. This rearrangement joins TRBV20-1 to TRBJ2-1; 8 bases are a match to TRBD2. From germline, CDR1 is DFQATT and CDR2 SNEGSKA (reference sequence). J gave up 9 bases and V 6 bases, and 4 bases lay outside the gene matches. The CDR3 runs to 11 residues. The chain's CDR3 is CSARGGPEQFF. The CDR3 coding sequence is TGCAGTGCCCGGGGGGGGCCTGAGCAGTTCTTC.

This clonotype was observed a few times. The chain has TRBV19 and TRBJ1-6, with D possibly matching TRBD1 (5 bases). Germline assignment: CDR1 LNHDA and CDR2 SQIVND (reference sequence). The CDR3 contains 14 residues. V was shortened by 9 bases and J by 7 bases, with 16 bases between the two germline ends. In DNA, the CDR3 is TGTGCCAGCGCATCTCCGGGGCGGAATTCACCCCTCCACTTT. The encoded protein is CASASPGRNSPLHF.

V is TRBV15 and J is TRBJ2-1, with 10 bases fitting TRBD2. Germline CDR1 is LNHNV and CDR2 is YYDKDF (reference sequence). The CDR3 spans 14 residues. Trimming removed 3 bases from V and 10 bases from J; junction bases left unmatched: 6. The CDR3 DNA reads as TGTGCCACCAGCAGCAGGAGACTAGCGGGCGAGCAGTTCTTC. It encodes CATSSRRLAGEQFF.

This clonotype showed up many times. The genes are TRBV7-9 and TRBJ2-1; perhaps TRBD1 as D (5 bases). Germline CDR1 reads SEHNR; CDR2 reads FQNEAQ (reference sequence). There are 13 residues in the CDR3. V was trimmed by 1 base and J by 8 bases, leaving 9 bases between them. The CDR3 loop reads CASSLVKGHEQFF. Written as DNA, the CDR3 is TGTGCCAGCAGCTTAGTGAAGGGGCATGAGCAGTTCTTC.